The clone carrying this T cell receptor beta chain was detected once. What it recognizes is unknown. The sample originates from a study of shared clonotypes between healthy human individuals. About the research overall: Plates per donor: three CD4 naive, three CD4 memory, two CD8 naive, one CD8 memory. Study-level findings and limits: Generally, naive subsets (rather than memory subsets) showed larger estimated richness. Rarefaction revealed incomplete sorted-subset sequencing despite large depth.

When replicate PCRs were run on sorted subsets, they used roughly 0.2 ug DNA, some 30,000 T cell genomes. Produced via immunoSEQ multiplex PCR; TCRdb's table is partial and in-frame only. The sample holds millions of clones, about 95% seen once. CDR1 is MNHNY and CDR2 is SVGAGI in the germline V gene (reference sequence). The CDR3 extends over 16 amino acids. V was clipped by 2 bases and J by 7 bases; unmatched bases: 8. Naive CD8 cells, CD45RO-negative and positively selected for CCR7, excluded terminally differentiated effector memory CD45RA+ cells. The chain is built from TRBV6-6 and TRBJ1-6; TRBD1 agrees at 7 bases. Material: naive CD8+ T cells sorted from blood. The source of this sequence is a man younger than 35 in good health. CDR3 nucleotide sequence: TGTGCCAGCAGTTACATCCAGGGGGTACAGAATTCACCCCTCCACTTT. This sequence encodes CASSYIQGVQNSPLHF.